This T cell receptor beta chain was recovered during a study of CD8 T cells in ankylosing spondylitis. General study points: For ankylosing spondylitis blood, a TCR beta motif of under 10 highly homologous variants appeared characteristic.

MiXCR was run by TCRdb on the 5' RACE reads, yielding one entry per CDR3 protein. Among about 700,000 distinct CDR3 sequences listed, around 20% were seen once. Germline trimming cut 4 bases from V and 12 bases from J; bases unmatched to any gene: 14. Germline CDR1 is LGHNA and CDR2 is YNFKEQ. The CDR3 covers 16 residues. Only a few counts were recorded for this clonotype. Its antigen remains unknown. This TCR was sampled from a male donor with ankylosing spondylitis. Material for sequencing was blood, either unsorted or a sorted T cell fraction (not recorded which). The chain has TRBV4-2 and TRBJ2-1; 11 nucleotides agree with TRBD2. CDR3 coding DNA: TGTGCCAGCAGCCGAGGGGTTAGCGGGAGGGCGAACGTGCAGTTCTTC. Residues: CASSRGVSGRANVQFF.